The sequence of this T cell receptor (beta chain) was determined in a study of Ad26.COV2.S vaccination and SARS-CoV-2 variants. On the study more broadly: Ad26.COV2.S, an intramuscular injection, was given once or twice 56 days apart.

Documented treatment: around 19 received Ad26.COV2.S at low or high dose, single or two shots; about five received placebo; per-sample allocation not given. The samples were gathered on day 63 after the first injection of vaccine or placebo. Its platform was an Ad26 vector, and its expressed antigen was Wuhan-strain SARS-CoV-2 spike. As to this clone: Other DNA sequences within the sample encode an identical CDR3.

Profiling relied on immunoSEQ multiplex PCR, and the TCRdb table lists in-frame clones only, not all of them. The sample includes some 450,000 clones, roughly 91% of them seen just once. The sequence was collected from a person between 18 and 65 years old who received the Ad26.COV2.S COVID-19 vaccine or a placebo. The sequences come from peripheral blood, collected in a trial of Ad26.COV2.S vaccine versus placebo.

The CDR3 nucleotides read TGTGCCAGCAGTGAAGCGCTTCAGGGCGATACGCAGTATTTT. It specifies CASSEALQGDTQYF. The chain recombines TRBV2 with TRBJ2-3, with D maybe TRBD1 (5 bases). The V end was cut by 0 bases, the J end by 6 bases, with 10 bases between. This CDR3 region has 14 residues. Germline V lookup: CDR1 SNHLY, CDR2 FYNNEI.